The sequence of this TCR beta chain was determined in a study of OX40 agonist ivuxolimab in advanced cancers. Study summary: As their treatment, patients were administered ivuxolimab, an agonistic anti-OX40 (CD134) antibody. At 82.7% male, the cohort had a mean age of roughly 60 years, ranging from roughly 20 to 90.

The CDR3 loop spans 15 amino acids. Germline V lookup: CDR1 GTSNPN, CDR2 SVGIG (reference sequence). The ends lost 4 bases at V and 9 bases at J; junction bases unmatched: 14. Some clones are missing from TCRdb's copy, which holds only in-frame ones; the method was immunoSEQ multiplex PCR. The sample has about 83,000 clones, around 85% seen once. The chain employs TRBV30 and TRBJ2-1, with 8 bases aligning to TRBD2. This TCR was recovered from an adult with an advanced solid tumor such as melanoma, head and neck, liver or kidney cancer. Sample: CD4+ or CD8+ T cells sorted from blood, taken in a trial of the OX40 agonist ivuxolimab. The CDR3 spells CAWNPLADVSSEQFF. Here the CDR3 DNA reads TGTGCCTGGAACCCACTAGCGGATGTATCGAGTGAGCAGTTCTTC.